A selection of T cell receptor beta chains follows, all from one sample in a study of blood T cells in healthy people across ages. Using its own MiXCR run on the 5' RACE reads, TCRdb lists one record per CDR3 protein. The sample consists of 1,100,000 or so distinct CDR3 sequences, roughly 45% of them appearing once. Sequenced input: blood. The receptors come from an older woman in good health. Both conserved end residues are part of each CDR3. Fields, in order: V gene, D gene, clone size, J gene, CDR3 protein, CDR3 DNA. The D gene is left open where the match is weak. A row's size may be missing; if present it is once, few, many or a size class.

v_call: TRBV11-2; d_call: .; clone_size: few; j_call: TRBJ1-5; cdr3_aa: CASSQQGSQPQHF; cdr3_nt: TGTGCCAGCAGCCAGCAGGGTAGTCAGCCCCAGCATTTT
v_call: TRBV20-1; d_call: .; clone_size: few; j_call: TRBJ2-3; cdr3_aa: CSARGVSSPSTDTQYF; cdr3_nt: TGCAGTGCTAGAGGAGTCAGCAGCCCTAGCACAGATACGCAGTATTTT
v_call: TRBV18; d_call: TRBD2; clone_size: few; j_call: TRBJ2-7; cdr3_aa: CASSPQAAGVEQYF; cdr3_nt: TGTGCCAGCTCACCTCAGGCAGCGGGAGTCGAGCAGTACTTC
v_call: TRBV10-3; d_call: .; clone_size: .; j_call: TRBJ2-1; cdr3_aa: CAISEASAGTSSHNEQFF; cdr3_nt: TGTGCCATCAGTGAGGCTAGCGCGGGGACCAGCTCCCACAATGAGCAGTTCTTC
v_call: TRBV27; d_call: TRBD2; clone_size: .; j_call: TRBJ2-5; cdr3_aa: CAVTGGLGETQYF; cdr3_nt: TGTGCCGTCACCGGGGGACTAGGGGAGACCCAGTACTTC
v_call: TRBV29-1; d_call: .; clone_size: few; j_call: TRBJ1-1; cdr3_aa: CSAKTTQNTEAFF; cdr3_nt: TGCAGCGCTAAGACAACTCAGAACACTGAAGCTTTCTTT
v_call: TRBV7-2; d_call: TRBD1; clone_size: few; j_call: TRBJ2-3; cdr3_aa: CASSGRQGAMDTQYF; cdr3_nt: TGTGCCAGCAGCGGTAGACAGGGGGCGATGGATACGCAGTATTTT
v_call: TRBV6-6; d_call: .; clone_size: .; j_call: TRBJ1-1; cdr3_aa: CASSYGETGEDTEAFF; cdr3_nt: TGTGCCAGCAGTTACGGGGAAACCGGTGAGGACACTGAAGCTTTCTTT
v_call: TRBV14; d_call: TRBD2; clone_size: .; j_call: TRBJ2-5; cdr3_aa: CASSQASGRQTQYF; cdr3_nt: TGTGCCAGCAGCCAAGCTAGCGGGAGACAGACCCAGTACTTC
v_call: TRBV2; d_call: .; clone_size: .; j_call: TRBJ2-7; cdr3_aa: CASSEALAAGGSEQYF; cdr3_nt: TGTGCCAGCAGTGAAGCGTTGGCAGCAGGCGGTTCCGAGCAGTACTTC
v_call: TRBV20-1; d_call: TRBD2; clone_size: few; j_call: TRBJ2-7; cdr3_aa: CSATPGTTTYEQYF; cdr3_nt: TGCAGTGCCACCCCCGGGACTACAACCTACGAGCAGTACTTC
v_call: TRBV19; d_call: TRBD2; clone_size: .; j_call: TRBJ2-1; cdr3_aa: CASSIGGTSGSEEQFF; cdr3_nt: TGTGCCAGTAGTATCGGGGGGACTAGCGGGAGTGAGGAGCAGTTCTTC
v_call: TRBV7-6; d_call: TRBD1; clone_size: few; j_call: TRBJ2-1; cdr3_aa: CASSSPYTGGRNEQFF; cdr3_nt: TGTGCCAGCAGCTCACCGTACACAGGGGGAAGGAATGAGCAGTTCTTC
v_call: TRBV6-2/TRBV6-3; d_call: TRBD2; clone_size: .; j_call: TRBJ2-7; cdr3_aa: CASSQQASGRAFLPAYEQYF; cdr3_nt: TGTGCCAGCAGTCAACAGGCTAGCGGGAGGGCCTTTCTTCCCGCCTACGAGCAGTACTTC
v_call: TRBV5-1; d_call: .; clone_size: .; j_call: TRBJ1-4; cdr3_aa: CASSLASVNEKLFF; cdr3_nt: TGCGCCAGCAGCTTAGCCAGTGTTAATGAAAAACTGTTTTTT
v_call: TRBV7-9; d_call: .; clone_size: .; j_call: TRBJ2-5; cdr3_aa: CASSLIDGGLTGFLYNEQYF; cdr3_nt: TGTGCCAGCAGCCTGATAGACGGCGGACTAACAGGGTTCCTCTACAATGAGCAGTACTTC
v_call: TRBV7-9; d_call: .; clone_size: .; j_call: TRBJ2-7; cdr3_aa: CASSLVANSYEQYF; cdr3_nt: TGTGCCAGCAGCTTAGTCGCAAACTCCTACGAGCAGTACTTC
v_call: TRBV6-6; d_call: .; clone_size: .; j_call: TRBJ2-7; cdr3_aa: CASSESPKRGQYF; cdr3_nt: TGTGCCAGCAGCGAGAGCCCAAAGAGAGGCCAGTACTTC
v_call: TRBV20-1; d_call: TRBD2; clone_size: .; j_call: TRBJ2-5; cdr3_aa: CSATATSGVQETQYF; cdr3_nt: TGCAGTGCTACCGCGACTAGCGGGGTCCAAGAGACCCAGTACTTC
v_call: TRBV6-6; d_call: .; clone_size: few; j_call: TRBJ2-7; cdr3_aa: CASSYLTGAYEQYF; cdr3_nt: TGTGCCAGCAGTTACCTCACCGGGGCCTACGAGCAGTACTTC
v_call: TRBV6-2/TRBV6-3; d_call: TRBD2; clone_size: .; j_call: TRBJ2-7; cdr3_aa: CAGTTTGLAGNSYEQYF; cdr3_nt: TGTGCCGGCACTACTACGGGACTAGCGGGAAACTCCTACGAGCAGTACTTC
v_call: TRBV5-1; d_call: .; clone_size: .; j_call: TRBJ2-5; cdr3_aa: CASSLGPRQSQETQYF; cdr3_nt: TGCGCCAGCAGCTTGGGTCCAAGGCAGAGCCAAGAGACCCAGTACTTC
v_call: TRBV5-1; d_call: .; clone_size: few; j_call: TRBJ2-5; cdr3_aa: CASSANSQETQYF; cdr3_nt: TGCGCCAGCAGCGCAAACAGCCAAGAGACCCAGTACTTC
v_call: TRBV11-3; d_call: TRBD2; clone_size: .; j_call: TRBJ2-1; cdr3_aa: CATSAGVKAYNEQFF; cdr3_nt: TGTGCCACCTCAGCGGGAGTGAAGGCCTACAATGAGCAGTTCTTC
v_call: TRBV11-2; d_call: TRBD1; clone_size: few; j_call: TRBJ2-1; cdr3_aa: CASSLQDRASSYNEQFF; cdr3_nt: TGTGCCAGCAGCCTCCAGGACAGGGCGAGCTCCTACAATGAGCAGTTCTTC
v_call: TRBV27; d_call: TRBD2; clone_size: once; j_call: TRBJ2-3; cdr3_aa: CASSRLGGNTDTQYF; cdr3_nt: TGTGCCAGCAGCCGTTTGGGGGGGAACACAGATACGCAGTATTTT
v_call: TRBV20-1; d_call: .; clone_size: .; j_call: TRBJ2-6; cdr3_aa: CSVVQSGANVLTF; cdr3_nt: TGCAGTGTGGTCCAATCTGGGGCCAACGTCCTGACTTTC
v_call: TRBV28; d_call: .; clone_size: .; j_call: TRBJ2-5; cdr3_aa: CASSATDQTQETQYF; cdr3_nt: TGTGCCAGCAGTGCGACAGACCAAACACAAGAGACCCAGTACTTC
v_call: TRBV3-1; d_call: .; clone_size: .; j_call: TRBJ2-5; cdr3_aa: CASRQLGQGEQYF; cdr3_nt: TGTGCCAGCAGACAACTGGGACAAGGGGAGCAGTACTTC